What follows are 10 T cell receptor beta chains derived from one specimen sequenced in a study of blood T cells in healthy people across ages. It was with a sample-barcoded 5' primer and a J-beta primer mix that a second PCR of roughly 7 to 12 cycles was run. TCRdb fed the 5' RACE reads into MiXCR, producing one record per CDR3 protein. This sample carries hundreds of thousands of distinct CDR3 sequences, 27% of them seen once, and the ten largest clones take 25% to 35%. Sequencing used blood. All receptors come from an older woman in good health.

This chain's CDR3 is CASSWDSKNTEAFF. The CDR3 nucleotides read TGTGCCAGCAGCTGGGACAGTAAGAACACTGAAGCTTTCTTT. The V gene is TRBV12-3 or TRBV12-4, the J gene TRBJ1-1, with TRBD1 identical over 7 bases. J gave up 1 base and V 6 bases, and 5 bases lay outside the gene matches. The CDR3 is 14 amino acids.

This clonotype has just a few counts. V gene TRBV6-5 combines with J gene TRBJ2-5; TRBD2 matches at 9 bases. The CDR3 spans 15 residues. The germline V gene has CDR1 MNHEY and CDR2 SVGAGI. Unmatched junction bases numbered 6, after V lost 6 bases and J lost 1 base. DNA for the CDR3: TGTGCCAGCAGGCGGCAGCGGGAGGTCCAAGAGACCCAGTACTTC. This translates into CASRRQREVQETQYF.

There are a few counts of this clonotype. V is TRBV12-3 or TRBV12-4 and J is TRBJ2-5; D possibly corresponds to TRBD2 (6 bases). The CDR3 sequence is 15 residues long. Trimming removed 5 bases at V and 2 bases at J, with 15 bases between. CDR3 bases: TGTGCCAGCAGTAACCGCGGAGGGAAACAAGAGACCCAGTACTTC. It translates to CASSNRGGKQETQYF.

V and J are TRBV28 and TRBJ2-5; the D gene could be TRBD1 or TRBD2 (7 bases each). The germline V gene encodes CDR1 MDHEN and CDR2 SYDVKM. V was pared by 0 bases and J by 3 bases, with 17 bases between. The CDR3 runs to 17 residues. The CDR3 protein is CASSLWSQGGVKETQYF. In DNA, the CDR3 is TGTGCCAGCAGTTTATGGTCCCAGGGGGGGGTAAAAGAGACCCAGTACTTC. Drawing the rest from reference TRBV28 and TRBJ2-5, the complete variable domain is DVKVTQSSRYLVKRTGEKVFLECVQDMDHENMFWYRQDPGLGLRLIYFSYDVKMKEKGDIPEGYSVSREKKERFSLILESASTNQTSMYLCASSLWSQGGVKETQYFGPGTRLLVL.

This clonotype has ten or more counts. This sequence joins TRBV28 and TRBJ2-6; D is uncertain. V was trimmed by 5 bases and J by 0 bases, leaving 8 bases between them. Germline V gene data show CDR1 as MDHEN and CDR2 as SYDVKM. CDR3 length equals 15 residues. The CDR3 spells CASSPKVSGANVLTF. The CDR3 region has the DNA TGTGCCAGCAGTCCTAAAGTCTCTGGGGCCAACGTCCTGACTTTC.

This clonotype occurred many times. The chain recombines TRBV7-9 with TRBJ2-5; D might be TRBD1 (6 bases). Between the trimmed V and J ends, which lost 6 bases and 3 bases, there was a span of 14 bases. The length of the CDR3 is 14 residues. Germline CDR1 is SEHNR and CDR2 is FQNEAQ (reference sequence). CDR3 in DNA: TGTGCCAGCAGTACCCGGGACAAGAAAGAGACCCAGTACTTC. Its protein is CASSTRDKKETQYF.

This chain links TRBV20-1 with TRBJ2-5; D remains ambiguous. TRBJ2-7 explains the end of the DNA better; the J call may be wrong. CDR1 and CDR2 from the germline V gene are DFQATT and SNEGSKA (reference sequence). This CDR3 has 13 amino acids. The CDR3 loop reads CSATSGGAYEQYF. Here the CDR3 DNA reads TGCAGTGCTACCTCCGGTGGGGCCTACGAGCAGTACTTC.

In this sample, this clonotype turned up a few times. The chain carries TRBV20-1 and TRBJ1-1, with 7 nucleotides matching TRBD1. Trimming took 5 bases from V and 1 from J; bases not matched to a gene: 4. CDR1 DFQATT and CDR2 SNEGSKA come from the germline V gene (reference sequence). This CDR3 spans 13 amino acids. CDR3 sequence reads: CSAVTGPNTEAFF. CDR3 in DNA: TGCAGTGCTGTGACAGGGCCGAACACTGAAGCTTTCTTT.

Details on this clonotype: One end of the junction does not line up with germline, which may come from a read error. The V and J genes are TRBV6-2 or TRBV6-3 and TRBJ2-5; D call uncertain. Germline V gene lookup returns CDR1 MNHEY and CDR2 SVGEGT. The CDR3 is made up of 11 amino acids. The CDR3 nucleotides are TGTGCCGGCAGACACCAAGAGACCCAGTACTTC. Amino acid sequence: CAGRHQETQYF.

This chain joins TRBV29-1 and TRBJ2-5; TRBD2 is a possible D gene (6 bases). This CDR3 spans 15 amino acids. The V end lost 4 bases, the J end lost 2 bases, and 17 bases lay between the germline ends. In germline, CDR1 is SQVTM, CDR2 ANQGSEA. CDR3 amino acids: CSVAGEHGTQETQYF. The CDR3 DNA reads TGCAGCGTTGCGGGGGAACACGGGACTCAAGAGACCCAGTACTTC.